This T cell receptor (beta chain) was obtained from a study of T cell responses to AZD1222 COVID-19 vaccine. Looking at the study overall: Second-dose recipients at about 4 or about 12 weeks were treated as one pooled group.

Turning to this clone: The antigen is not known.

Profiled with immunoSEQ multiplex PCR; TCRdb holds only in-frame clones, not every one. The data show more than 110,000 clones, about nine tenths seen once. Study results and limitations: Reports indicate that nearly half of spike-specific TCRs are directed at unmutated variant regions.

J gave up 13 bases and V 6 bases, and 9 bases lay outside the gene matches. The CDR3 runs to 12 residues. CDR1 is SQVTM and CDR2 is ANQGSEA in the germline V gene. The material was peripheral blood, obtained on day 0 of AZD1222 vaccination. The V gene is TRBV29-1, the J gene TRBJ2-3; 11 bases fit TRBD2. This TCR came from an adult in good health. The CDR3 protein is CSVELAGDPEYF. DNA of the CDR3: TGCAGCGTAGAACTAGCGGGGGACCCGGAGTATTTT.